This T cell receptor beta chain was sequenced during a study of cytomegalovirus exposure and HLA in healthy donors. J was trimmed by 6 bases and V by 0 bases; bases with no gene match: 9. Germline V gives CDR1 SGHDT, CDR2 YYEEEE. This CDR3 is built from 17 residues. PCR involved 60 Vbeta and 13 Jbeta primers. Produced via immunoSEQ multiplex PCR; TCRdb's table is partial and in-frame only. The sample's table shows 20,000 to 25,000 clones. The V and J genes are TRBV5-6 and TRBJ2-5, with 12 bases that match TRBD2. The receptor comes from a male donor in good health and CMV-seropositive. The sample taken for sequencing was PBMCs. The CDR3 reads CASSLEHGLAGLKTQYF. In nucleotides, the CDR3 is TGTGCCAGCAGCTTGGAACATGGACTAGCGGGGTTAAAGACCCAGTACTTC.